The entry below describes one T cell receptor (beta chain). As originally analysed: The authors estimated nucleated cell counts from reference gene primer amplification. Produced via immunoSEQ multiplex PCR; TCRdb's table is partial and in-frame only. The V and J calls and clone size are taken from that table; D and trimming were inferred from the DNA. In the table there are 150,000 to 190,000 clones, 80% to 90% of which are singletons. This sample is part of a study of blood T cell repertoires in COVID-19. Study details: COVID-19 samples, acute and convalescent, were from the United States, Italy and Spain.

In germline, CDR1 is PRHDT, CDR2 FYEKMQ (reference sequence). Trimming pared 6 bases from V and 5 bases from J, leaving 14 bases between. The CDR3 extends over 14 amino acids. The chain carries TRBV13 and TRBJ2-1; no firm D call. Sample: peripheral blood. The receptor was isolated from a woman between 45 and 65 years old with acute or convalescent COVID-19. CDR3 sequence reads: CASRGWLNHNEQFF. The CDR3 DNA sequence: TGTGCCAGCAGGGGCTGGTTAAATCACAATGAGCAGTTCTTC.